These T cell receptor beta chains were read from a single sample in a study of blood T cell repertoires in COVID-19. Only in-frame clones appear in the TCRdb table, and some are missing; sequencing was by immunoSEQ multiplex PCR. The table includes 90,000 to 110,000 clones, 84% detected once. The source material was peripheral blood. All receptors derive from a woman between 45 and 60 years old with acute or convalescent COVID-19. The CDR3 runs from the conserved cysteine through the conserved F or W. Fields, in order: J gene, V gene, CDR3 protein.

j_call: TRBJ2-6; v_call: TRBV2; cdr3_aa: CASSRGGSGANVLTF
j_call: TRBJ2-2; v_call: TRBV7-8; cdr3_aa: CASSKGLDTGELFF
j_call: TRBJ1-1; v_call: TRBV14; cdr3_aa: CASSQDLGGMNTEAFF
j_call: TRBJ2-2; v_call: TRBV27; cdr3_aa: CASRRRGPTGELFF
j_call: TRBJ1-1; v_call: TRBV28; cdr3_aa: CASSLGGLNTEAFF
j_call: TRBJ1-1; v_call: TRBV7-8; cdr3_aa: CASSLRGGELEAFF
j_call: TRBJ1-1; v_call: TRBV6-2/TRBV6-3; cdr3_aa: CASSKRSQAFF
j_call: TRBJ2-1; v_call: TRBV10-3; cdr3_aa: CAISESGAPRYNEQFF
j_call: TRBJ1-2; v_call: TRBV12-3/TRBV12-4; cdr3_aa: CASSLERTDGYTF
j_call: TRBJ2-3; v_call: TRBV9; cdr3_aa: CASSAQAFRGGATDTQYF
j_call: TRBJ1-2; v_call: TRBV10-1; cdr3_aa: CASRVDREEINYGYTF
j_call: TRBJ2-7; v_call: TRBV11-1; cdr3_aa: CASSLGLAAIEQYF
j_call: TRBJ2-3; v_call: TRBV5-1; cdr3_aa: CASSLEPSGAPTDTQYF
j_call: TRBJ2-2; v_call: TRBV3-1/TRBV3-2; cdr3_aa: CASNHSIRGGNTGELFF
j_call: TRBJ1-1; v_call: TRBV2; cdr3_aa: CASHSGYTEAFF
j_call: TRBJ2-1; v_call: TRBV5-4; cdr3_aa: CASSFLRDRVSSYNEQFF
j_call: TRBJ1-5; v_call: TRBV19; cdr3_aa: CASSEPGSLYQPQHF
j_call: TRBJ1-1; v_call: TRBV6-5; cdr3_aa: CASSYSTGGLTEAFF
j_call: TRBJ2-7; v_call: TRBV28; cdr3_aa: CASSYPGQSYEQYF
j_call: TRBJ2-5; v_call: TRBV3-1/TRBV3-2; cdr3_aa: CASSPSTSWGETQYF
j_call: TRBJ2-3; v_call: TRBV7-2; cdr3_aa: CASSLGGGARAQF
j_call: TRBJ1-2; v_call: TRBV24-1; cdr3_aa: CATSDFEGYGYTF
j_call: TRBJ2-5; v_call: TRBV3-1/TRBV3-2; cdr3_aa: CASSPLRSGGASETQYF
j_call: TRBJ1-4; v_call: TRBV4-2; cdr3_aa: CATGTGNEKLFF
j_call: TRBJ1-2; v_call: TRBV5-6; cdr3_aa: CASSQYRANAYGYTF
j_call: TRBJ2-1; v_call: TRBV19; cdr3_aa: CASTAGSSSYNEQFF
j_call: TRBJ1-1; v_call: TRBV7-8; cdr3_aa: CASSLGQANTEAFF
j_call: TRBJ1-2; v_call: TRBV19; cdr3_aa: CASSIRHREYGYTF
j_call: TRBJ2-2; v_call: TRBV5-1; cdr3_aa: CASSLSLAGKTGELFF
j_call: TRBJ1-6; v_call: TRBV14; cdr3_aa: CASSQTRSSLHF
j_call: TRBJ1-5; v_call: TRBV10-3; cdr3_aa: CAISESTIGGQPQHF
j_call: TRBJ2-1; v_call: TRBV6-2/TRBV6-3; cdr3_aa: CASSLTGDNEQFF
j_call: TRBJ2-7; v_call: TRBV3-1/TRBV3-2; cdr3_aa: CASSQEASAGYHWGEQYF
j_call: TRBJ1-3; v_call: TRBV12-3/TRBV12-4; cdr3_aa: CASSLFGDTIYF
j_call: TRBJ1-1; v_call: TRBV19; cdr3_aa: CASSNHRGTEAFF
j_call: TRBJ2-7; v_call: TRBV6-2/TRBV6-3; cdr3_aa: CASSLGQGVYEQYF
j_call: TRBJ1-1; v_call: TRBV30; cdr3_aa: CAWSDRQTEAFF
j_call: TRBJ1-5; v_call: TRBV5-1; cdr3_aa: CASSPGAGANQPQHF
j_call: TRBJ1-1; v_call: TRBV10-3; cdr3_aa: CAISDQPGQTFSGTEAFF